This T cell receptor beta chain was recorded in a study of OX40 agonist ivuxolimab in advanced cancers. Study summary: Ivuxolimab, an antibody that agonizes OX40 (CD134), was administered to the patients. One hepatocellular carcinoma and a couple of cutaneous melanoma patients partially responded.

This CDR3 has 15 residues. Trimming left V 1 base short and J 4 bases short, with 13 bases between. The germline CDR1 and CDR2 sequences are SGHVS and FNYEAQ. Comment on this clone: Its antigen remains unidentified.

Only in-frame clones appear in the TCRdb table, and some are missing; sequencing was by immunoSEQ multiplex PCR. The repertoire includes some 120,000 clones, 85% to 95% of them detected once, and 0.8% to 1% sits in the top ten. Findings of the study overall: Mean expanded clone counts were higher in CD8+ than CD4+ T cells. In a subset of nonresponders, normalized T-cell clonal expansion was also low.

The clonotype originates from an adult with an advanced solid tumor such as melanoma, head and neck, liver or kidney cancer. The specimen was CD4+ or CD8+ T cells sorted from blood, collected in a trial of the OX40 agonist ivuxolimab. V gene TRBV7-6 combines with J gene TRBJ1-2; tentative D call: TRBD1 (6 bases). For the CDR3, the DNA is TGTGCCAGCAGCTTAGACCCCGCAGGGGTCTATGGCTACACCTTC. This encodes CASSLDPAGVYGYTF.